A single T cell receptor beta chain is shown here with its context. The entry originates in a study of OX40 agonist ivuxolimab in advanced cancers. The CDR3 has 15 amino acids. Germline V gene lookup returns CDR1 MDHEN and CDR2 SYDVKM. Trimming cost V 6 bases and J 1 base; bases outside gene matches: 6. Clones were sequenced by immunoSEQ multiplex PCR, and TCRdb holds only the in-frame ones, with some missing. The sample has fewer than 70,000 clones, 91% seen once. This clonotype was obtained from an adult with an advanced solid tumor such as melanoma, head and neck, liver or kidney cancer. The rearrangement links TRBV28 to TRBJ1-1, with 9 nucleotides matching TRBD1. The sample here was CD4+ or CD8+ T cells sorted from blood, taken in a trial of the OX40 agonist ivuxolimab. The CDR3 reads CASSGTGNTNTEAFF. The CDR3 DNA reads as TGTGCCAGCAGCGGGACAGGGAATACGAACACTGAAGCTTTCTTT.